The present TCR beta chain was sequenced within a study of human T cells and chemical hapten exposure. In the study overall: Patch tests put 0.01% DPC on the upper back, and the results were checked at 6 days.

The time point is: pre-sensitization, week 0. Treatment of the sample: therapeutic diphenylcyclopropenone sensitization with weekly scalp DPC. The study, taken as a whole, reports: Significantly more large CDR3 similarity clusters were formed by expanded TCRs than by controls.

V lost 6 bases and J lost 1; bases outside the gene matches: 10. There are 17 residues in the CDR3. CDR1 is SNHLY, CDR2 FYNNEI, per germline. A few counts support this clonotype. The antigen is undetermined. TCRdb processed the RACE reads anew with MiXCR; each CDR3 protein has one entry. This sample has 250,000 or so distinct CDR3 sequences, with more than 6.5% found just once. The rearrangement joins TRBV2 to TRBJ2-1; TRBD2 agrees at 9 bases. The source was whole blood, collected in connection with sensitization to the hapten diphenylcyclopropenone (DPC). The clonotype comes from a middle-aged woman with alopecia areata. Some clones in this sample may be carry-over from other donors' samples. CDR3 bases: TGTGCCAGCAGCCTAAACAGACTAGCGGCGTCCTACAATGAGCAGTTCTTC. The encoded protein is CASSLNRLAASYNEQFF. The whole variable domain, remainder taken from reference TRBV2 and TRBJ2-1, is EPEVTQTPSHQVTQMGQEVILRCVPISNHLYFYWYRQILGQKVEFLVSFYNNEISEKSEIFDDQFSVERPDGSNFTLKIRSTKLEDSAMYFCASSLNRLAASYNEQFFGPGTRLTVL.